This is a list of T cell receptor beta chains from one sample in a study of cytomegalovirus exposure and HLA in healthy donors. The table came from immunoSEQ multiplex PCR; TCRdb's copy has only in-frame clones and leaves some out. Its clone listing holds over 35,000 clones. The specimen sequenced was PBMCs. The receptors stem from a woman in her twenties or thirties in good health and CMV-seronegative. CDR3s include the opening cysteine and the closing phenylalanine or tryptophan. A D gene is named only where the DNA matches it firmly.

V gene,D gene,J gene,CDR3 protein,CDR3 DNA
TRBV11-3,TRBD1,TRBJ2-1,CASSLDVVFGTGGNEQFF,TGTGCCAGCAGCTTAGATGTGGTTTTTGGGACAGGGGGCAATGAGCAGTTCTTC
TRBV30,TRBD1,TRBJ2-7,CAWSGTGNHRVQYF,TGTGCCTGGAGTGGGACAGGCAACCACCGGGTGCAGTACTTC
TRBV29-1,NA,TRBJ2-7,CSVGTSRSAYEQYF,TGCAGCGTTGGAACTAGTAGGAGCGCCTACGAGCAGTACTTC
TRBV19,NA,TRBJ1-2,CASSDLAVYGYTF,TGTGCCAGTAGTGATCTCGCAGTCTATGGCTACACCTTC
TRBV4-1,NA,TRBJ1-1,CASRGGPNTEAFF,TGCGCCAGCAGGGGGGGTCCAAACACTGAAGCTTTCTTT
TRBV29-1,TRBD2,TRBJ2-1,CSVEGIREDNEQFF,TGCAGCGTTGAAGGGATACGGGAGGACAATGAGCAGTTCTTC
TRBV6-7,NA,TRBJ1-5,CASSYPPGWQYSNQPQHF,TGTGCCAGCAGTTACCCCCCGGGATGGCAGTATAGCAATCAGCCCCAGCATTTT
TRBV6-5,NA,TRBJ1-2,CASTPLRGEGYTF,TGTGCCAGCACCCCCCTCAGGGGCGAGGGCTACACCTTC
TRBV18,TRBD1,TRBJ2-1,CASSQGVYNEQFF,TGTGCCAGCTCCCAGGGGGTCTACAATGAGCAGTTCTTC
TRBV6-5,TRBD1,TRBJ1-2,CASSYGRDRGLYGYTF,TGTGCCAGCAGTTACGGCCGGGACAGGGGGCTCTATGGCTACACCTTC
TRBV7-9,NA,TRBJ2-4,CASSLVTGVAKNIQYF,TGTGCCAGCAGCTTAGTTACAGGAGTAGCCAAAAACATTCAGTACTTC
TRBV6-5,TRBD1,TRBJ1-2,CASSYSNRDRAGYTF,TGTGCCAGCAGTTACTCAAACCGGGACAGGGCTGGCTACACCTTC
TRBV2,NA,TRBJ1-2,CASSEALEFGYTF,TGTGCCAGCAGTGAAGCTCTCGAGTTTGGCTACACCTTC
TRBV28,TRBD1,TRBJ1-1,CASSPGTGSTEAFF,TGTGCCAGCAGTCCCGGGACAGGGAGCACTGAAGCTTTCTTT
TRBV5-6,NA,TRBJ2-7,CASSLGGGGEQYF,TGTGCCAGCAGCTTGGGCGGGGGCGGCGAGCAGTACTTC
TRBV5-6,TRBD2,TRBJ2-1,CASKRTSGSFNEQFF,TGTGCCAGCAAACGGACTAGCGGGAGTTTCAATGAGCAGTTCTTC
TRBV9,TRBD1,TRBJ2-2,CASSVVGQVSTGELFF,TGTGCCAGCAGCGTAGTGGGACAGGTTAGCACCGGGGAGCTGTTTTTT
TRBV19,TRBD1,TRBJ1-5,CASNRDRVNQPQHF,TGTGCCAGTAATCGGGACAGGGTTAATCAGCCCCAGCATTTT
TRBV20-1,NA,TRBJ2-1,CSARGGGEQFF,TGCAGTGCTAGAGGAGGCGGTGAGCAGTTCTTC
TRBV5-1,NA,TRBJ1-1,CASSQAIVTEAFF,TGCGCCAGCAGCCAGGCAATAGTCACTGAAGCTTTCTTT
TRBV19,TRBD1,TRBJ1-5,CASKTGMRGSGNQPQHF,TGTGCCAGTAAGACAGGGATGAGGGGGTCGGGCAATCAGCCCCAGCATTTT
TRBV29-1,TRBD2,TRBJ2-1,CSVAGGPGEQFF,TGCAGCGTAGCGGGAGGGCCGGGTGAGCAGTTCTTC
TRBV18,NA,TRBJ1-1,CASSQKGMNTEAFF,TGTGCCAGCTCACAAAAGGGGATGAACACTGAAGCTTTCTTT
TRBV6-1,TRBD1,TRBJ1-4,CASSEARGQINEKLFF,TGTGCCAGCAGTGAAGCGAGGGGACAGATTAATGAAAAACTGTTTTTT
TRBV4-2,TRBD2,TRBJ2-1,CASTSGSSYNEQFF,TGTGCCAGCACAAGCGGGAGCTCCTACAATGAGCAGTTCTTC
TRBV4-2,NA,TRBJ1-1,CASSQERAGNTEAFF,TGTGCCAGCAGCCAAGAGCGGGCGGGTAACACTGAAGCTTTCTTT
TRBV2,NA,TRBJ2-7,CATWKGSSYEQYF,TGTGCTACGTGGAAGGGGTCCTCCTACGAGCAGTACTTC
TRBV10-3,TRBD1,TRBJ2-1,CAISEGTAYNEQFF,TGTGCCATCAGTGAGGGGACAGCATACAATGAGCAGTTCTTC
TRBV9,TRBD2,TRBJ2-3,CASAPAGVSTDTQYF,TGTGCCAGCGCCCCGGCGGGAGTGTCCACAGATACGCAGTATTTT
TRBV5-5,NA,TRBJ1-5,CASSLGTGSNQPQHF,TGTGCCAGCAGCTTGGGTACAGGGAGCAATCAGCCCCAGCATTTT
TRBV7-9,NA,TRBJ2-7,CASSLAAGGYEQYF,TGTGCCAGCAGCTTAGCCGCGGGTGGCTACGAGCAGTACTTC
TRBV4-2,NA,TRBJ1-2,CASSRPGGTNYGYTF,TGTGCCAGCAGCCGACCGGGAGGTACTAACTATGGCTACACCTTC
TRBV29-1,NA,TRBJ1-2,CSVEDRGEDDYGYTF,TGCAGCGTTGAAGATCGAGGGGAGGATGACTATGGCTACACCTTC
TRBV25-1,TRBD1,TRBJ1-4,CASSGQYRGPNEKLFF,TGTGCCAGCAGTGGACAATACAGGGGGCCGAATGAAAAACTGTTTTTT
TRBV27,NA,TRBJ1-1,CASSLGGGEAFF,TGTGCCAGCAGTTTAGGTGGCGGGGAAGCTTTCTTT
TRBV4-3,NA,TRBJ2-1,CASSQDWDHRGGRQFF,TGCGCCAGCAGCCAAGATTGGGACCACAGGGGGGGACGGCAGTTCTTC
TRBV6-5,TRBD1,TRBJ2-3,CASTYRGGTDTQYF,TGTGCCAGCACCTACAGGGGTGGGACAGATACGCAGTATTTT
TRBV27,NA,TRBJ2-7,CASSFGETGSYEQYF,TGTGCCAGCAGTTTCGGCGAAACGGGCTCCTACGAGCAGTACTTC
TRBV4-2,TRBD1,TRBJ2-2,CASSRGQLNTGELFF,TGTGCCAGCAGCCGGGGACAGTTGAACACCGGGGAGCTGTTTTTT
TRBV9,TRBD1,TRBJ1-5,CASSVGAGGQPQHF,TGTGCCAGCAGCGTAGGGGCAGGGGGCCAGCCCCAGCATTTT
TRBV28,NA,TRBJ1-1,CASSPVSGHNTEAFF,TGTGCCAGCAGTCCCGTTTCGGGACACAACACTGAAGCTTTCTTT
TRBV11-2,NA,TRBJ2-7,CASSPNARFEQYF,TGTGCCAGCAGCCCTAATGCCAGGTTCGAGCAGTACTTC
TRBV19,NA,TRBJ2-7,CASSISGWSEQYF,TGTGCCAGTAGTATATCGGGATGGAGCGAGCAGTACTTC
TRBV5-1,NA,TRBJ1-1,CASSEGGTEAFF,TGCGCCAGCAGCGAGGGCGGCACTGAAGCTTTCTTT
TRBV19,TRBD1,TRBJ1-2,CASSSSDRSLFYGYTF,TGTGCCAGTAGTTCTTCGGACAGGAGCCTCTTCTATGGCTACACCTTC
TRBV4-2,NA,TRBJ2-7,CASSQGRSGAYEQYF,TGTGCCAGCAGCCAAGGCAGGTCAGGGGCCTACGAGCAGTACTTC
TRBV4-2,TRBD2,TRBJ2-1,CASSQISAGGLNEQFF,TGTGCCAGCAGCCAAATATCGGCGGGAGGGCTCAATGAGCAGTTCTTC
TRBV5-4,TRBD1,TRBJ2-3,CASSRVGTGSDTQYF,TGTGCCAGCAGCCGAGTTGGGACAGGCTCAGATACGCAGTATTTT
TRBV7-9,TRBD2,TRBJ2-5,CASSSGGSVAQYF,TGTGCCAGCAGCTCGGGCGGGAGTGTGGCCCAGTACTTC
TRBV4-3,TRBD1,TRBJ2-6,CASSLGQGAGANVLTF,TGCGCCAGCAGCCTGGGACAGGGGGCTGGGGCCAACGTCCTGACTTTC
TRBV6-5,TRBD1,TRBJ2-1,CASSVTGVLYNEQFF,TGTGCCAGCAGCGTGACAGGGGTCCTCTACAATGAGCAGTTCTTC
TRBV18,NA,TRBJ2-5,CASSRGGAQETQYF,TGTGCCAGCTCACGGGGGGGCGCTCAAGAGACCCAGTACTTC
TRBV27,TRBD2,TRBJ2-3,CASSRPGGVTQYF,TGTGCCAGCAGTAGGCCTGGGGGGGTCACGCAGTATTTT
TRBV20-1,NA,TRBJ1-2,CSAFDSYGYTF,TGCAGTGCTTTCGACAGCTATGGCTACACCTTC
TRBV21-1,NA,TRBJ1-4,CASRRYQTNEKLFF,TGTGCCAGCAGGCGATACCAAACTAATGAAAAACTGTTTTTT
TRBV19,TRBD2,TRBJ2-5,CASSIRGLAGMETQYF,TGTGCCAGTAGTATTAGGGGACTAGCGGGCATGGAGACCCAGTACTTC
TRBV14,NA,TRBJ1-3,CASSQFVGGGNTIYF,TGTGCCAGCAGCCAATTCGTGGGGGGTGGAAACACCATATATTTT
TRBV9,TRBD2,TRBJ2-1,CASSVSTSNAGGSYNEQFF,TGTGCCAGCAGCGTCTCCACTAGCAACGCGGGAGGCTCCTACAATGAGCAGTTCTTC
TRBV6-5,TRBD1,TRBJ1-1,CASSYSGQGKTEAFF,TGTGCCAGCAGTTACTCGGGACAGGGAAAGACTGAAGCTTTCTTT